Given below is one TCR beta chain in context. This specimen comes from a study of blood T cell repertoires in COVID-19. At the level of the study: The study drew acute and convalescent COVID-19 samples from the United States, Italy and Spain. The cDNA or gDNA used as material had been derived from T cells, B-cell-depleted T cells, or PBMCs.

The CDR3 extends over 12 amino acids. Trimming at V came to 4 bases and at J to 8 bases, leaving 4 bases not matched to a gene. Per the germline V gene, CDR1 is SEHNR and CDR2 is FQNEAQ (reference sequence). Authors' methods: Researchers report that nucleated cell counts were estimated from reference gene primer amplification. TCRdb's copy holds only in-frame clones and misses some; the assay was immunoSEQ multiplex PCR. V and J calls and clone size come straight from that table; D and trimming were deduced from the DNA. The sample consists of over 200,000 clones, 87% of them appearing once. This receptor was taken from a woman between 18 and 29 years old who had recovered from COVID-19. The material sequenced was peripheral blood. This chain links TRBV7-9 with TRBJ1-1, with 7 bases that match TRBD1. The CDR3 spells CASSYGTEEAFF. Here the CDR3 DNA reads TGTGCCAGCAGCTACGGGACAGAAGAAGCTTTCTTT.